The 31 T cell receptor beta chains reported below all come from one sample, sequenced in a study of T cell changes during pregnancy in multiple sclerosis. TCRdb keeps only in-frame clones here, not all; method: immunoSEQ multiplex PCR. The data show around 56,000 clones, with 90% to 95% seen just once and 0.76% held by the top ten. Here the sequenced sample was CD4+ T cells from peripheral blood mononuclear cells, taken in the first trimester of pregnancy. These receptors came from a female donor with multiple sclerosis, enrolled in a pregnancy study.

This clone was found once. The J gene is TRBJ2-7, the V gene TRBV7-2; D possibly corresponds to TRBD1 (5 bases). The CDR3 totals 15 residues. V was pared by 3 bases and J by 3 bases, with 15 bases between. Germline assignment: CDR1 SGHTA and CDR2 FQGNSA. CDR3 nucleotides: TGTGCCAGCAGCTTGACAACGACAGATTTCTACGAGCAGTACTTC. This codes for CASSLTTTDFYEQYF.

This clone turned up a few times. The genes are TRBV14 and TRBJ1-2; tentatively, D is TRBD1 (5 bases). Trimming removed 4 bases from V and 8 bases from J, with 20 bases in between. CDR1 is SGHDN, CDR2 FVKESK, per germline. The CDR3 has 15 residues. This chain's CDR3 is CASSLRAQAMGGYTF. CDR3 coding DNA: TGTGCCAGCAGCCTCAGGGCCCAGGCGATGGGGGGCTACACCTTC.

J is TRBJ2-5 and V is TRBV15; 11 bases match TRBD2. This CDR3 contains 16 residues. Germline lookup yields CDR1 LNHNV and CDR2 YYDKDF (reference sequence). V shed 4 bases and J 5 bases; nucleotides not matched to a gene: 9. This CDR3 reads CATSMGSSGGRETQYF. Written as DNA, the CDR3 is TGTGCCACCAGCATGGGCTCTAGCGGGGGGCGGGAGACCCAGTACTTC.

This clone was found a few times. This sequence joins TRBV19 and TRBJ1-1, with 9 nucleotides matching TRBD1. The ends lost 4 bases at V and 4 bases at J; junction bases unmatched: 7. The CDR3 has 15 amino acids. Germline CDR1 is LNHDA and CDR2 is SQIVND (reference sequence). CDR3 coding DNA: TGTGCCAGTAGTAACCTCGGACAGGGGCGCACTGAAGCTTTCTTT. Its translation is CASSNLGQGRTEAFF.

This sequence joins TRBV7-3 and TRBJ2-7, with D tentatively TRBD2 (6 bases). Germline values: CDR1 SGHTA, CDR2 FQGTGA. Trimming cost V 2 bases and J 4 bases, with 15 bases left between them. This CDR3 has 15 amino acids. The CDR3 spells CASSLGGFGNYEQYF. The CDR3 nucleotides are TGTGCCAGCAGCTTAGGGGGGTTCGGGAATTACGAGCAGTACTTC.

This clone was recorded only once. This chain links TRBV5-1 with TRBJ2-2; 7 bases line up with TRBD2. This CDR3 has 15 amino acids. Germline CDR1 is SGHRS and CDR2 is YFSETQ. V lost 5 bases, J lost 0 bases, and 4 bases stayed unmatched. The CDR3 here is CASSRLAANTGELFF. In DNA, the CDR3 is TGCGCCAGCAGTAGGCTAGCGGCGAACACCGGGGAGCTGTTTTTT.

The CDR3 here is CSVAAGGNQPQHF. The CDR3 DNA follows: TGCAGCGTTGCGGCAGGGGGCAATCAGCCCCAGCATTTT. This rearrangement joins TRBV29-1 to TRBJ1-5; D perhaps matches TRBD1 (6 bases). The CDR3 extends over 13 amino acids. From germline, CDR1 is SQVTM and CDR2 ANQGSEA. Deletions cut 4 bases from V and 2 bases from J, with 9 bases between.

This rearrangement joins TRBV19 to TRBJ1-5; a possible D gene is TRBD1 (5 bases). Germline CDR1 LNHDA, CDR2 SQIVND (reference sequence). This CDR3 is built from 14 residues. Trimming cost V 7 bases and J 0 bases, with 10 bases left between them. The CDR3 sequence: CASTKGISNQPQHF. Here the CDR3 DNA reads TGTGCCAGTACGAAGGGGATTAGCAATCAGCCCCAGCATTTT.

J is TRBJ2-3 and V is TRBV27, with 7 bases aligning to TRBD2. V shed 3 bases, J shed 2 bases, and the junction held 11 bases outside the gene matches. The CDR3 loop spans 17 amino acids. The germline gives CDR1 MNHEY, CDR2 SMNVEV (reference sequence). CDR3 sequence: CASSFFGVAGFTDTQYF. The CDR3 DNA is TGTGCCAGCAGTTTCTTTGGGGTAGCGGGCTTCACAGATACGCAGTATTTT.

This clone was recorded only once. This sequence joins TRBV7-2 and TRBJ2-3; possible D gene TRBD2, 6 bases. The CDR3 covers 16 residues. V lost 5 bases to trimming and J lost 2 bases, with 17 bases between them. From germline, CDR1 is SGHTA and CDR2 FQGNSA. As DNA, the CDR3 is TGTGCCAGCAGCACCCTAGGTGCGGGATACACAGATACGCAGTATTTT. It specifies CASSTLGAGYTDTQYF.

The CDR3 protein is CASSLLGQMDTQYF. CDR3 DNA: TGTGCCAGCAGCTTGTTGGGGCAAATGGATACGCAGTATTTT. V and J are TRBV5-6 and TRBJ2-3, with D possibly TRBD1 on 5 matching bases. The V and J ends lost 1 base and 6 bases respectively, with 12 bases between them. The CDR3 extends over 14 amino acids. Germline V gene lookup returns CDR1 SGHDT and CDR2 YYEEEE.

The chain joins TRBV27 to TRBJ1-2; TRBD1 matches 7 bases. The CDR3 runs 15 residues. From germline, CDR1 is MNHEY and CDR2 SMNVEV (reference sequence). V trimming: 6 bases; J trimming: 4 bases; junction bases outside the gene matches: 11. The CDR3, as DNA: TGTGCCAGCAGGGTACGAAGGGACAGTTCCTATGGCTACACCTTC. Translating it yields CASRVRRDSSYGYTF.

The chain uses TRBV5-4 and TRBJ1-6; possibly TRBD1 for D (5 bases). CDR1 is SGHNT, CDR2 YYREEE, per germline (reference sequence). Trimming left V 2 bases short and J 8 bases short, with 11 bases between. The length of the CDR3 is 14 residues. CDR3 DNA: TGTGCCAGCAGCTTCCAGGGTAGGGATTCACCCCTCCACTTT. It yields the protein CASSFQGRDSPLHF.

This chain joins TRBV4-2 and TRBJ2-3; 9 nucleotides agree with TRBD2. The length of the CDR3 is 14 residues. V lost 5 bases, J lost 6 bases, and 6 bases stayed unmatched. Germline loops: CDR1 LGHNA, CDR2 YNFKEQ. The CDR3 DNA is TGTGCCAGCAGCAAAGGCGCGGGGGGGGATACGCAGTATTTT. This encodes CASSKGAGGDTQYF.

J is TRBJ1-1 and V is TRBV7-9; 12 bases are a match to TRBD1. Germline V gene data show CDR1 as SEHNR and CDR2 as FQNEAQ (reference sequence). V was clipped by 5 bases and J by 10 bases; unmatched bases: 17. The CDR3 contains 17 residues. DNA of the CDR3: TGTGCCAGCAGCCTCCGTCGACCGGGGACAGGGGGCACATCAGCTTTCTTT. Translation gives CASSLRRPGTGGTSAFF.

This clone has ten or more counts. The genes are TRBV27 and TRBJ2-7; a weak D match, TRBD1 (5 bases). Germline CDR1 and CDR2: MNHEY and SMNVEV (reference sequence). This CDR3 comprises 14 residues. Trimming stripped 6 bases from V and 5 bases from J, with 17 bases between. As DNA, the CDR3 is TGTGCCAGCAGCGTCCCAGGGCGAGACAACGAGCAGTACTTC. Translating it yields CASSVPGRDNEQYF.

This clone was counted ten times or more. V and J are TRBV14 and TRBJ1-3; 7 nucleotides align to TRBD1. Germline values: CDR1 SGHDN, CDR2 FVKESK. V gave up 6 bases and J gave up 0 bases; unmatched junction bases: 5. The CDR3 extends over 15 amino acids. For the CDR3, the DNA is TGTGCCAGCAGTCAGTACAGGGGCTCTGGAAACACCATATATTTT. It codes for CASSQYRGSGNTIYF.

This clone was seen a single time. The DNA of the CDR3 is TGTGCCACAAAACAGGTTACAGATACGCAGTATTTT. Translated, it gives CATKQVTDTQYF. The V gene is TRBV10-3, the J gene TRBJ2-3; possibly TRBD1 for D (5 bases). Germline V gene sequence: CDR1 ENHRY, CDR2 SYGVKD. This CDR3 has 12 amino acids. V lost 10 bases and J lost 3, with 11 bases in between.

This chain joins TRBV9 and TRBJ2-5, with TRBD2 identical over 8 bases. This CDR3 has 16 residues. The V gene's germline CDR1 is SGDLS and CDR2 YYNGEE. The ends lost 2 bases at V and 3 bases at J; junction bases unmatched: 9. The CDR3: CASSVGAGGGKETQYF. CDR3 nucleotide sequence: TGTGCCAGCAGCGTTGGTGCGGGGGGTGGGAAAGAGACCCAGTACTTC. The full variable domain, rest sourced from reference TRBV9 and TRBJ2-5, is DSGVTQTPKHLITATGQRVTLRCSPRSGDLSVYWYQQSLDQGLQFLIQYYNGEERAKGNILERFSAQQFPDLHSELNLSSLELGDSALYFCASSVGAGGGKETQYFGPGTRLLVL.

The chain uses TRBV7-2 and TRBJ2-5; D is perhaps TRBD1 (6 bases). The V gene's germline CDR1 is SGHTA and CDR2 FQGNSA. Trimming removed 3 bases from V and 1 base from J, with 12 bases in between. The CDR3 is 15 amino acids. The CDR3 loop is CASSLVRTVQETQYF. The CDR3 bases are TGTGCCAGCAGCTTGGTCCGGACAGTCCAAGAGACCCAGTACTTC.

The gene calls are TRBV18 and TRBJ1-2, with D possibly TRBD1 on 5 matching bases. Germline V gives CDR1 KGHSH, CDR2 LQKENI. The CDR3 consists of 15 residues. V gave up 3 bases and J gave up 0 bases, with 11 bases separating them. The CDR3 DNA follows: TGTGCCAGCTCACCTATTCCGGGGGCTAACTATGGCTACACCTTC. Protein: CASSPIPGANYGYTF.

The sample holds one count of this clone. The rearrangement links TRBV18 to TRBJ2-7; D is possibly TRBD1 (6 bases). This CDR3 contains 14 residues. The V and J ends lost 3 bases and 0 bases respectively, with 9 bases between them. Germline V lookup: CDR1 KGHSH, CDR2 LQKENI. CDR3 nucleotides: TGTGCCAGCTCACCCAGGGGCAACTCCTACGAGCAGTACTTC. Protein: CASSPRGNSYEQYF.

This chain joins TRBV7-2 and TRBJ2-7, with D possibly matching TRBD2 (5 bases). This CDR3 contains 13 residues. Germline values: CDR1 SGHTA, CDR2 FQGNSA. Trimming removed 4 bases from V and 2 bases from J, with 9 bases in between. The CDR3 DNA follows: TGTGCCAGCAGCTCCCGGGGTCCCTACGAGCAGTACTTC. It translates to CASSSRGPYEQYF.

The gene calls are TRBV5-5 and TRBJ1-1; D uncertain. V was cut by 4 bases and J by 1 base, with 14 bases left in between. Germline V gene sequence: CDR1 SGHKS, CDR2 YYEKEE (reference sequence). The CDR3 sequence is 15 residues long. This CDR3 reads CASSREWVSNTEAFF. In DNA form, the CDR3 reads TGTGCCAGCAGCCGGGAGTGGGTCTCGAACACTGAAGCTTTCTTT. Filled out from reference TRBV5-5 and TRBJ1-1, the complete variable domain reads DAGVTQSPTHLIKTRGQQVTLRCSPISGHKSVSWYQQVLGQGPQFIFQYYEKEERGRGNFPDRFSARQFPNYSSELNVNALLLGDSALYLCASSREWVSNTEAFFGQGTRLTVV.

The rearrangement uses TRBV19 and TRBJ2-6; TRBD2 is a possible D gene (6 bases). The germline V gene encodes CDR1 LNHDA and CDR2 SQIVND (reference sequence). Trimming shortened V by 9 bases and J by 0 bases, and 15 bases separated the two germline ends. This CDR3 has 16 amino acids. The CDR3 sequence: CASAGLVNSGANVLTF. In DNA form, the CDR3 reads TGTGCCAGCGCGGGACTGGTAAACTCTGGGGCCAACGTCCTGACTTTC.

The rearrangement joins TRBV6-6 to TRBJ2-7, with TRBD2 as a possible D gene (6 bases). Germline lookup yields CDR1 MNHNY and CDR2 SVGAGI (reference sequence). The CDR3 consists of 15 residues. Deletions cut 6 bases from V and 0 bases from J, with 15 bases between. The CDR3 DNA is TGTGCCAGCAGCCCAAGACTAGTGAACTCCTACGAGCAGTACTTC. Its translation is CASSPRLVNSYEQYF.

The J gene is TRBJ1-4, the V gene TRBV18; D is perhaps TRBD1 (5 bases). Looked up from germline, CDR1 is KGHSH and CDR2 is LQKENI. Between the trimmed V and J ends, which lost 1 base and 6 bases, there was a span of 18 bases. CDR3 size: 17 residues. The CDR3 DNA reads TGTGCCAGCTCACCACTCCGCGGGGGATCGTTGGATGAAAAACTGTTTTTT. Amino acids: CASSPLRGGSLDEKLFF.

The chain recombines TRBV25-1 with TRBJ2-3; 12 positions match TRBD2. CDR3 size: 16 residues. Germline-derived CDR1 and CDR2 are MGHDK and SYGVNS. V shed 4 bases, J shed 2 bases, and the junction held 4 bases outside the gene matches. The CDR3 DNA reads TGTGCCAGCAGTGTCGGACTAGCGGGGTCCACAGATACGCAGTATTTT. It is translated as CASSVGLAGSTDTQYF.

CDR3 residues: CASSFLTGGNTEAFF. CDR3 DNA: TGCGCCAGCAGCTTCCTCACAGGGGGCAACACTGAAGCTTTCTTT. The chain recombines TRBV5-1 with TRBJ1-1, with 9 bases that match TRBD1. After removal of 2 bases from V and 2 bases from J, the junction contained 4 bases not matched to a gene. CDR3 length equals 15 residues. Germline V gives CDR1 SGHRS, CDR2 YFSETQ.

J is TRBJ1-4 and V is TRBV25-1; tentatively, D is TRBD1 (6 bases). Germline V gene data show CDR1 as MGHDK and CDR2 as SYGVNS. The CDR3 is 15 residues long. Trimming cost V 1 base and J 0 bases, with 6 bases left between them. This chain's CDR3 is CASSESGATNEKLFF. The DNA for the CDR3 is TGTGCCAGCAGTGAATCAGGGGCAACTAATGAAAAACTGTTTTTT.

This chain's CDR3 is CASSSTTVRTEAFF. Here the CDR3 DNA reads TGTGCCAGCAGCTCCACGACAGTACGCACTGAAGCTTTCTTT. This chain uses TRBV7-3 with TRBJ1-1; D is possibly TRBD1 (5 bases). This CDR3 is 14 amino acids long. CDR1 SGHTA and CDR2 FQGTGA come from the germline V gene. Trimming removed 4 bases from V and 4 bases from J, with 13 bases in between.